The sequence of this T cell receptor (beta chain) was determined in a study of blood T cell repertoires in COVID-19. Study summary: The samples span acute and convalescent COVID-19 from the United States, Italy and Spain.

Repertoires were generated with immunoSEQ multiplex PCR, while TCRdb's copy carries only in-frame clones and drops some. The table lists about 180,000 clones, 70% to 90% of them singletons. V trimming: 5 bases; J trimming: 5 bases; junction bases outside the gene matches: 13. The CDR3 has 16 amino acids. Germline CDR1 SGHTA, CDR2 FQGNSA. This clone came up a few times. The chain uses TRBV7-2 and TRBJ2-5; 8 bases map to TRBD1. This clonotype originated in a human donor with active or convalescent COVID-19. The donor label of this sample is uncertain. Sequenced sample: peripheral blood. The CDR3 DNA is TGTGCCAGCAGCCAGAACAGGGGGATGGTGTATGAGACCCAGTACTTC. This encodes CASSQNRGMVYETQYF.